Detailed here is one TCR beta chain. The sample originates from a study of Ad26.COV2.S vaccination and SARS-CoV-2 variants. Study-wide background: Ad26.COV2.S given intramuscularly, once or twice 56 days apart.

This CDR3 is built from 15 residues. The V end was cut by 6 bases, the J end by 4 bases, with 16 bases between. Per the germline V gene, CDR1 is MNHEY and CDR2 is SVGAGI. The table came from immunoSEQ multiplex PCR; TCRdb's copy has only in-frame clones and leaves some out. The sample holds a few hundred thousand clones, 75% to 95% seen once. Described treatment: about 20 received Ad26.COV2.S at low or high dose, single or two shots; about 5 received placebo; per-sample allocation not given. Specimen acquisition occurred on day 63 following the initial vaccine or placebo injection. Based in Boston, the donor was an adult of 18-55 years. Expression of Wuhan-strain SARS-CoV-2 spike came from the Ad26 vector that formed the vaccine.

The source material was peripheral blood, sampled in a trial of Ad26.COV2.S vaccine versus placebo. The V call is TRBV6-5, the J call TRBJ2-1; D unresolved. This clonotype originated in a person aged 18-60 years who received the Ad26.COV2.S COVID-19 vaccine or a placebo. CDR3 region: CASSLEQTGYNEQFF. CDR3 DNA: TGTGCCAGCAGCCTAGAACAAACGGGTTACAATGAGCAGTTCTTC.